These 11 T cell receptor beta chains originate from one sample sequenced in a study of PD-1 blockade in classical Hodgkin lymphoma. Produced via immunoSEQ multiplex PCR; TCRdb's table is partial and in-frame only. The sample holds around 12,000 clones; roughly 80% are singletons and the top ten take around a quarter. Every patient experienced relapse after autologous stem cell transplantation, and brentuximab vedotin exposure varied. Thawed PBMCs were the source of CD8+ T cells, obtained through magnetic negative selection. Source: CD8+ T cells from blood, taken at baseline. Every receptor here comes from a human donor with classical Hodgkin lymphoma.

This sequence joins TRBV6-4 and TRBJ2-5, with TRBD2 matching over 9 bases. The CDR3 runs to 14 residues. V dropped 3 bases and J dropped 2; count of bases not matched to a gene: 1. From germline, CDR1 is MRHNA and CDR2 SNTAGT. CDR3 coding DNA: TGTGCCAGCAGTGAGGCGGGGGGGCAAGAGACCCAGTACTTC. This encodes CASSEAGGQETQYF.

The J gene is TRBJ2-7, the V gene TRBV27; 8 positions agree with TRBD2. Germline CDR1 is MNHEY and CDR2 is SMNVEV (reference sequence). Trimming cost V 9 bases and J 4 bases; bases outside gene matches: 2. CDR3 length: 11 amino acids. The CDR3 sequence: CASTGGYEQYF. The CDR3 nucleotides read TGTGCCAGTACGGGGGGGTACGAGCAGTACTTC.

The genes are TRBV5-8 and TRBJ2-7, with a tentative D call TRBD2 (5 bases). The CDR3 spans 15 residues. With 1 base removed from V and 2 bases from J, the gap between germline ends came to 13 bases. Germline V CDR1 and CDR2: SGHTS, YDEGEE. The CDR3 is CASSLSGSYPYEQYF. CDR3 nucleotide sequence: TGTGCCAGCAGCTTGTCGGGGTCTTATCCCTACGAGCAGTACTTC.

V gene TRBV6-1 combines with J gene TRBJ2-7; D might be TRBD1 (5 bases). There are 15 residues in the CDR3. The germline V gene has CDR1 MNHNS and CDR2 SASEGT. The V end was cut by 7 bases, the J end by 1 base, with 17 bases between. CDR3 nucleotides: TGTGCCAGCACCCCATATGGGGCAGGGTCCTACGAGCAGTACTTC. Its protein product is CASTPYGAGSYEQYF.

The CDR3 loop reads CASSLYGVNTEAFF. The DNA of the CDR3 is TGTGCCAGCAGTTTATATGGGGTGAACACTGAAGCTTTCTTT. The V and J genes are TRBV28 and TRBJ1-1; D is unclear. V lost 1 base and J 0 bases, leaving 6 bases between the germline ends. Per germline, CDR1 MDHEN and CDR2 SYDVKM. This CDR3 has 14 residues.

This clone was detected only once. The V and J genes are TRBV14 and TRBJ2-5; possible D gene TRBD1, 6 bases. TRBJ2-7 explains the end of the DNA better; the J call may be wrong. Germline V gene data show CDR1 as SGHDN and CDR2 as FVKESK. The CDR3 runs 16 residues. The DNA for the CDR3 is TGTGCCAGCAGCCAAGCGGACAGCCGAGGACAATACGAGCAGTACTTC. It yields the protein CASSQADSRGQYEQYF.

Only one count was recorded for this clone. The chain joins TRBV5-1 to TRBJ2-5; D is perhaps TRBD1 (5 bases). The J call may be faulty, since TRBJ2-7 better matches the DNA end. This CDR3 contains 13 residues. Germline V gene lookup returns CDR1 SGHRS and CDR2 YFSETQ. CDR3 loop: CASSLSQGYEQYF. The DNA of the CDR3 is TGCGCCAGCAGCTTGTCGCAGGGCTACGAGCAGTACTTC.

The rearrangement uses TRBV5-4 and TRBJ2-3; TRBD2 aligns across 14 bases. The V gene end was trimmed by 5 bases and the J gene end by 4 bases; junction bases not matched to a gene: 12. The CDR3 loop spans 18 amino acids. Germline CDR1 SGHNT, CDR2 YYREEE (reference sequence). CDR3 protein: CASSSTRLAGGPADTQYF. CDR3 nucleotide sequence: TGTGCCAGCAGTTCGACCCGACTAGCGGGGGGGCCCGCAGATACGCAGTATTTT.

The rearrangement uses TRBV4-2 and TRBJ1-1; D is ambiguous. Germline V gene lookup returns CDR1 LGHNA and CDR2 YNFKEQ. V gave up 1 base and J gave up 1 base, with 16 bases separating them. The CDR3 extends over 17 amino acids. Here the CDR3 DNA reads TGTGCCAGCAGCCAAGTCCCTCCTGACTGGGGGAACACTGAAGCTTTCTTT. This encodes CASSQVPPDWGNTEAFF.

The chain has TRBV28 and TRBJ1-1, with D uncertain. CDR1 is MDHEN and CDR2 is SYDVKM in the germline V gene. Trimming left V 3 bases short and J 1 base short, with 6 bases between. The CDR3 is 13 residues long. The CDR3 DNA sequence: TGTGCCAGCAGTTTTAGGACGAACACTGAAGCTTTCTTT. Translation gives CASSFRTNTEAFF. Full variable domain (outside the CDR3, taken from reference TRBV28 and TRBJ1-1): DVKVTQSSRYLVKRTGEKVFLECVQDMDHENMFWYRQDPGLGLRLIYFSYDVKMKEKGDIPEGYSVSREKKERFSLILESASTNQTSMYLCASSFRTNTEAFFGQGTRLTVV.

The V call is TRBV6-4, the J call TRBJ2-1, with D tentatively TRBD2 (6 bases). CDR1 is MRHNA and CDR2 is SNTAGT in the germline V gene. Trimming took off 4 bases at V and 0 bases at J, with 13 bases between the two ends. The CDR3 contains 16 residues. This chain's CDR3 is CASSGGGRNSYNEQFF. The DNA of the CDR3 is TGTGCCAGCAGTGGAGGAGGGAGGAACTCCTACAATGAGCAGTTCTTC.